This TCR beta chain was profiled in a study of T cell responses to AZD1222 COVID-19 vaccine. Here immunoSEQ multiplex PCR was the method, and the copy in TCRdb shows in-frame clones only, minus some. The sample includes 90,000 or so clones, 89% of them seen just once. CDR1 is SEHNR and CDR2 is FQNEAQ in the germline V gene (reference sequence). The CDR3 covers 17 residues. The V and J ends lost 0 bases and 0 bases respectively, with 14 bases between them. The clonotype was recovered from an adult who received the AZD1222 COVID-19 vaccine. The genes are TRBV7-9 and TRBJ1-1; the D is unclear. Specimen: peripheral blood, collected 28 days after the second AZD1222 dose. The CDR3 loop is CASSLALGPKVNTEAFF. The CDR3 bases are TGTGCCAGCAGCTTAGCGCTGGGCCCCAAAGTGAACACTGAAGCTTTCTTT.